Shown below are 8 T cell receptor beta chains from a single sample sequenced in a study of control samples from healthy donors and cancer patients. Sequenced by immunoSEQ multiplex PCR; TCRdb stores in-frame clones only, minus some. The sample has some 140,000 clones; 92% are singletons. Sequencing was carried out using blood. Receptor source: a man aged 25 to 45 in good health.

The table lists this clone with a count of one. The chain carries TRBV6-5 and TRBJ2-3; no firm D call. Between the trimmed V and J ends, which lost 5 bases and 0 bases, there was a span of 9 bases. The CDR3 length is 14 residues. The germline CDR1 and CDR2 sequences are MNHEY and SVGAGI. The CDR3 protein is CASSHPESTDTQYF. CDR3 DNA sequence: TGTGCCAGCAGTCACCCAGAAAGCACAGATACGCAGTATTTT.

This clone has only one observation. The chain combines TRBV3-1 (or the pseudogene TRBV3-2) with TRBJ2-3; the D is unclear. Germline V CDR1 and CDR2: LGHDT, YNNKEL (reference sequence). The CDR3 runs 12 residues. The ends were cut back, 4 bases at V and 4 bases at J, with 6 bases in the middle. The CDR3 loop is CASSPGSDTQYF. The CDR3 bases are TGTGCCAGCAGCCCCGGGTCAGATACGCAGTATTTT.

V is TRBV28 and J is TRBJ2-6, with D possibly TRBD1 on 6 matching bases. The germline V and J ends were trimmed by 8 bases and 0 bases, with 17 bases remaining between them. This CDR3 contains 17 residues. The germline V gene encodes CDR1 MDHEN and CDR2 SYDVKM. CDR3 sequence: CASSPPGTLSGANVLTF. In DNA form, the CDR3 reads TGTGCCAGCTCGCCACCCGGGACACTCTCTGGGGCCAACGTCCTGACTTTC.

The rearrangement joins TRBV6-5 to TRBJ1-1; D might be TRBD1 (6 bases). The germline V and J ends were trimmed by 5 bases and 5 bases, with 12 bases remaining between them. Germline V gives CDR1 MNHEY, CDR2 SVGAGI. The CDR3 loop spans 13 amino acids. The CDR3 sequence: CASSRTEKTEAFF. CDR3 DNA sequence: TGTGCCAGCAGTAGGACAGAGAAGACTGAAGCTTTCTTT.

The chain recombines TRBV28 with TRBJ1-1, with 8 bases fitting TRBD1. Per germline, CDR1 MDHEN and CDR2 SYDVKM. The CDR3 is 15 residues long. The trim removed 3 bases at V and 4 bases at J, leaving 7 bases unmatched. In DNA, the CDR3 is TGTGCCAGCAGTTTTTCAGGGGGCTTGAGCACTGAAGCTTTCTTT. Its protein product is CASSFSGGLSTEAFF.

This rearrangement joins TRBV19 to TRBJ1-5, with D perhaps matching TRBD1 (5 bases). Germline V gives CDR1 LNHDA, CDR2 SQIVND (reference sequence). The CDR3 runs 15 residues. V was pared by 3 bases and J by 2 bases, with 11 bases between. CDR3 sequence reads: CASSMGREGNQPQHF. CDR3 sequence (DNA): TGTGCCAGTAGTATGGGCAGGGAAGGCAATCAGCCCCAGCATTTT.

The chain recombines TRBV4-1 with TRBJ2-1; 7 bases agree with TRBD1. Germline V CDR1 and CDR2: MGHRA, YSYEKL. V lost 0 bases, J lost 3 bases, and 5 bases stayed unmatched. This CDR3 contains 16 residues. The CDR3 bases are TGCGCCAGCAGCCAAGAGACAGGGCCTTACTACAATGAGCAGTTCTTC. Its translation: CASSQETGPYYNEQFF.

Notes on this clone: The same CDR3 can be traced to other DNA sequences in this sample. The chain carries TRBV27 and TRBJ2-1; TRBD2 matches 11 bases. J was trimmed by 4 bases and V by 0 bases; bases with no gene match: 2. The CDR3 has 16 residues. The germline V gene has CDR1 MNHEY and CDR2 SMNVEV (reference sequence). The CDR3 region is CASSLSGTSGYNEQFF. The DNA for the CDR3 is TGTGCCAGCAGTTTATCCGGGACTAGCGGATACAATGAGCAGTTCTTC.